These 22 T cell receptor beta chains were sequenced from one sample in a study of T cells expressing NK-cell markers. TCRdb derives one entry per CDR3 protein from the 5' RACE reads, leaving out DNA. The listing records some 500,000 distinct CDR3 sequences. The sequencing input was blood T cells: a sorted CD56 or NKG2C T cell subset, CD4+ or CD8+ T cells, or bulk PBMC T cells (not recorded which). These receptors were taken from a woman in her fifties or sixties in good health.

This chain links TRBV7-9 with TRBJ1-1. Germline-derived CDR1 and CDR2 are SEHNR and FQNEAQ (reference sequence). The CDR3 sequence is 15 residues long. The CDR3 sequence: CASSLGFSGRTEAFF. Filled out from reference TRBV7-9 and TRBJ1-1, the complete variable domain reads DTGVSQNPRHKITKRGQNVTFRCDPISEHNRLYWYRQTLGQGPEFLTYFQNEAQLEKSRLLSDRFSAERPKGSFSTLEIQRTEQGDSAMYLCASSLGFSGRTEAFFGQGTRLTVV.

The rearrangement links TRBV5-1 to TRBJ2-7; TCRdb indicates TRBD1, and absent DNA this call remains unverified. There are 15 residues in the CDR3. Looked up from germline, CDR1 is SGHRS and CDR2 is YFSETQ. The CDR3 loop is CASSLDRHLSYEQYF.

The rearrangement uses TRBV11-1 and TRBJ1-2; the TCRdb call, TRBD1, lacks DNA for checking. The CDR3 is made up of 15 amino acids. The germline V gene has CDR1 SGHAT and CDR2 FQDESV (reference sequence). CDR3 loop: CASSSMQGFDYGYTF.

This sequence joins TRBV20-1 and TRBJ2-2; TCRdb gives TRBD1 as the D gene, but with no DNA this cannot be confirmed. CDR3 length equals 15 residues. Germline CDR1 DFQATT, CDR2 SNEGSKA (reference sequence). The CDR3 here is CSARPPETNTGELFF.

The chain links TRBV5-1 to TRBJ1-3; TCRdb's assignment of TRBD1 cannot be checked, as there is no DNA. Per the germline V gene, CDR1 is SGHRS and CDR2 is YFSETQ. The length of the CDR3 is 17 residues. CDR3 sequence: CASSLAGGRDSGNTIYF.

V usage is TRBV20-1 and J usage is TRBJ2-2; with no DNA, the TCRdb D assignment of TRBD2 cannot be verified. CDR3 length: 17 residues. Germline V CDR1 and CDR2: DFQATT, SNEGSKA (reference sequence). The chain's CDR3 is CSARPLLSGRGTGELFF.

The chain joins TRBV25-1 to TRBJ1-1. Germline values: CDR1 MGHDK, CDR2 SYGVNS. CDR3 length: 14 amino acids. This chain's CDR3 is CASNPGLMNTEAFF.

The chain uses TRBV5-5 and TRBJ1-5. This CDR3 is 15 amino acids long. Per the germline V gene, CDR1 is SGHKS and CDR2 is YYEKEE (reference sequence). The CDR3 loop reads CASSSHGNSNQPQHF.

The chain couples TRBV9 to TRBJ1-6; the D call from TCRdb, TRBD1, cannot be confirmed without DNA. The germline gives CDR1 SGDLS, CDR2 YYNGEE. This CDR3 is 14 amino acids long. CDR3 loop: CASSATDGNSPLHF.

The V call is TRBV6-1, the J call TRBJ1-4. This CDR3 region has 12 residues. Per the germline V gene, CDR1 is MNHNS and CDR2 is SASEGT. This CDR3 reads CASSEVGEKLFF.

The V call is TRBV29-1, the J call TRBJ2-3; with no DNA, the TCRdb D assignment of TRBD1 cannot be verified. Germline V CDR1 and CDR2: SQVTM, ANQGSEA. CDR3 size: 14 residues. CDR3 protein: CSTSKGSGTDTQYF.

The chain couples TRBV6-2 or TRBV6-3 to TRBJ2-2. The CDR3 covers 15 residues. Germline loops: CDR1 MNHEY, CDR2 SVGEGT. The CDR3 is CASSYFTANTGELFF.

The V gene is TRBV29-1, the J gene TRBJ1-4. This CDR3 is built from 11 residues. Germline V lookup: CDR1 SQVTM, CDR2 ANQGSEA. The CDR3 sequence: CSVGGPRKLFF.

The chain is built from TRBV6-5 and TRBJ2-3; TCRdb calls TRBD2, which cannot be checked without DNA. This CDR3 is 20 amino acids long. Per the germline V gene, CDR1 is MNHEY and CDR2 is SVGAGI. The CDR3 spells CASSPRTSGRARESADTQYF.

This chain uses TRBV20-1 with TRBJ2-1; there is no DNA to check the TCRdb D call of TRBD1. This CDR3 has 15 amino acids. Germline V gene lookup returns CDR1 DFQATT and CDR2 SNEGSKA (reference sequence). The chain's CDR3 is CSATTGDPSYNEQFF.

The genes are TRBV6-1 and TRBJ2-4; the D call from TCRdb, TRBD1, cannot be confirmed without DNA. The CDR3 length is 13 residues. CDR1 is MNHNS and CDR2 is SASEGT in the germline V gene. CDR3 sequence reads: CASSEGLGNIQYF.

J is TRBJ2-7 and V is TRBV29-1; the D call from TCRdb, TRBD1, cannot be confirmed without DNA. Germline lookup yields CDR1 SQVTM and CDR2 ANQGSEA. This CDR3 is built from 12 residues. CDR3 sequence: CSVAQTGTEQYF.

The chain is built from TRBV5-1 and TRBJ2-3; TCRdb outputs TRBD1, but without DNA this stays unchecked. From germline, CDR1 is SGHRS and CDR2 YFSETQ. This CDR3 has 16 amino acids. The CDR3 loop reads CASSSGPGQATDTQYF.

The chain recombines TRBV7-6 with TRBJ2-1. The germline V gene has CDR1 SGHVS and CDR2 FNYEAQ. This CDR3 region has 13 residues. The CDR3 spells CASSLVPGNEQFF.

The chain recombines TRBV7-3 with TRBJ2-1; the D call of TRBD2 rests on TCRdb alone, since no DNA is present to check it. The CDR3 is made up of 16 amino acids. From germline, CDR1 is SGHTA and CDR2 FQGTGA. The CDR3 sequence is CASSLLAGGLYNEQFF. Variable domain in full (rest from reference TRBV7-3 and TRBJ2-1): GAGVSQTPSNKVTEKGKYVELRCDPISGHTALYWYRQSLGQGPEFLIYFQGTGAADDSGLPNDRFFAVRPEGSVSTLKIQRTERGDSAVYLCASSLLAGGLYNEQFFGPGTRLTVL.

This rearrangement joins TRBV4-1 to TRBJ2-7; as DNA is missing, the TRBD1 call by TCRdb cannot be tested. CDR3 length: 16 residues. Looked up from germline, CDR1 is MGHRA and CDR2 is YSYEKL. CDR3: CASTSFTGTGVHEQYF.

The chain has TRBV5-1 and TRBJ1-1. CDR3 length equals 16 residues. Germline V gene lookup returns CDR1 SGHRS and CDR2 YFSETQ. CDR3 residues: CASSLGTGFLDTEAFF.